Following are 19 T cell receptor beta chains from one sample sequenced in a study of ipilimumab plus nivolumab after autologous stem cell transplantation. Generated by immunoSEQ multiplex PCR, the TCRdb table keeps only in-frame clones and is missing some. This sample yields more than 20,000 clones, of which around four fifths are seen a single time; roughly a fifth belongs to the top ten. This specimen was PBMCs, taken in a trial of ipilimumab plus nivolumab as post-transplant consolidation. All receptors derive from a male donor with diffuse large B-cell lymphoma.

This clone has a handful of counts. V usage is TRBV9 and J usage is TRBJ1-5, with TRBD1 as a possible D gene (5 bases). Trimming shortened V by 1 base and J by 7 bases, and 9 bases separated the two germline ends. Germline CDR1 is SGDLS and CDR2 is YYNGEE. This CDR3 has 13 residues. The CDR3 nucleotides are TGTGCCAGCAGCGTAAATGGGGACCAGCCCCAGCATTTT. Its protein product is CASSVNGDQPQHF.

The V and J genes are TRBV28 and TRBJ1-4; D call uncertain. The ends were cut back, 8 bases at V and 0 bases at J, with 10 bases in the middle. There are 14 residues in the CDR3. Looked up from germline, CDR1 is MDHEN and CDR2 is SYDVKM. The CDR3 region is CASSWSATNEKLFF. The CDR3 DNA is TGTGCCAGCTCTTGGTCCGCAACTAATGAAAAACTGTTTTTT.

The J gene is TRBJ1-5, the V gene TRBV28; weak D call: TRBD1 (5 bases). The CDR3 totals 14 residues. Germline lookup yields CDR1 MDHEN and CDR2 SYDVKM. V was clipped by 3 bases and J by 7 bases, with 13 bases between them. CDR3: CASSFGRAGQPQHF. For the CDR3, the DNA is TGTGCCAGCAGTTTTGGCAGGGCTGGGCAGCCCCAGCATTTT.

The CDR3 region has the DNA TGTGCCAGCTCTCCCCGGACAGGGGAAAACATTCAGTACTTC. Its protein product is CASSPRTGENIQYF. The chain joins TRBV18 to TRBJ2-4; 9 bases match TRBD1. Germline lookup yields CDR1 KGHSH and CDR2 LQKENI. This CDR3 has 14 residues. The V gene end was trimmed by 6 bases and the J gene end by 5 bases; junction bases not matched to a gene: 5. Full variable domain (outside the CDR3, taken from reference TRBV18 and TRBJ2-4): NAGVMQNPRHLVRRRGQEARLRCSPMKGHSHVYWYRQLPEEGLKFMVYLQKENIIDESGMPKERFSAEFPKEGPSILRIQQVVRGDSAAYFCASSPRTGENIQYFGAGTRLSVL.

CDR3 bases: TGTGCCAGCAGCTTGATGACAGGGGTTAATGAAAAACTGTTTTTT. This codes for CASSLMTGVNEKLFF. The rearrangement joins TRBV7-2 to TRBJ1-4, with TRBD1 matching 8 bases. V lost 3 bases to trimming and J lost 4 bases; unmatched junction nucleotides: 4. This CDR3 spans 15 amino acids. CDR1 and CDR2 (germline): SGHTA, FQGNSA.

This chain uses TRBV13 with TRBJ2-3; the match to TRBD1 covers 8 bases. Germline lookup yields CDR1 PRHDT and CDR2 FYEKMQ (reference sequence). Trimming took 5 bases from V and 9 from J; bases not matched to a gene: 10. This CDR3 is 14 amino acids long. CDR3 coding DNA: TGTGCCAGCAGCATTACAGGGGGAATATCGACGCAGTATTTT. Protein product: CASSITGGISTQYF.

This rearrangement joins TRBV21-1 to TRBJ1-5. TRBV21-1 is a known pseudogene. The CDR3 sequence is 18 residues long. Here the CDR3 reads CASSKVRGGGFSNQPQHF. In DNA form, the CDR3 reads TGTGCCAGCAGCAAAGTCCGCGGAGGAGGATTTAGCAATCAGCCCCAGCATTTT.

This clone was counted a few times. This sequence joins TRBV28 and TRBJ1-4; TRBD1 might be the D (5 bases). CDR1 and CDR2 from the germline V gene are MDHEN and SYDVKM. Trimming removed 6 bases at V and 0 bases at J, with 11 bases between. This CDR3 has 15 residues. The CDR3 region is CASRGTDATNEKLFF. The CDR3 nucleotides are TGTGCCAGCAGAGGGACGGATGCAACTAATGAAAAACTGTTTTTT.

The CDR3 sequence: CASSQPGTGGYEQYF. The CDR3 DNA sequence: TGTGCCAGCAGCCAACCGGGAACCGGGGGCTACGAGCAGTACTTC. J is TRBJ2-5 and V is TRBV4-2, with D perhaps TRBD2 (6 bases). With the DNA end fitting TRBJ2-7 better, the J assignment may be wrong. Germline CDR1 and CDR2: LGHNA and YNFKEQ. The length of the CDR3 is 15 residues.

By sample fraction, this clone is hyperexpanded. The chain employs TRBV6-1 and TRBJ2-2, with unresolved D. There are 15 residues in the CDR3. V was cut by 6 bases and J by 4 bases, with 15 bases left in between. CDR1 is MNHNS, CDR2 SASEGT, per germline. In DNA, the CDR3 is TGTGCCAGCAGCCAATCAAGGTGGGGCACCGGGGAGCTGTTTTTT. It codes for CASSQSRWGTGELFF.

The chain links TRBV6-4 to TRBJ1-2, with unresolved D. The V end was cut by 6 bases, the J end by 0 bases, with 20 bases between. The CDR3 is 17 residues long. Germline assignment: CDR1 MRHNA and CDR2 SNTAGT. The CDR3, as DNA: TGTGCCAGCAGCCCGAAACCCCTTACAGAGACTAACTATGGCTACACCTTC. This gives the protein CASSPKPLTETNYGYTF.

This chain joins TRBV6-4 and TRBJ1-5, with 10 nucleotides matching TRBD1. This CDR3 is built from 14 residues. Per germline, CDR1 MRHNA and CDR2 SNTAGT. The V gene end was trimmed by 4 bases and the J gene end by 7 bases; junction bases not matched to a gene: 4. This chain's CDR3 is CASSGRQGAQPQHF. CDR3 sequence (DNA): TGTGCCAGCAGTGGTAGACAGGGGGCGCAGCCCCAGCATTTT.

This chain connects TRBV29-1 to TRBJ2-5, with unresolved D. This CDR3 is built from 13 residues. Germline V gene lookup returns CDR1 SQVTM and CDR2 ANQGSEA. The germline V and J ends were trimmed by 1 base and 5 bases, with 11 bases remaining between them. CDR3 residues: CSVEAPVGETQYF. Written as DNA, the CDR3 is TGCAGCGTTGAAGCCCCGGTGGGGGAGACCCAGTACTTC.

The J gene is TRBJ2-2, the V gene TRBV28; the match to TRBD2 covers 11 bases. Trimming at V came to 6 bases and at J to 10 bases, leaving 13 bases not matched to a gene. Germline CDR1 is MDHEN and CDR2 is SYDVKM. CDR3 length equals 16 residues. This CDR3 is CASRPLAGATSSELFF. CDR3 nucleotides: TGTGCCAGCAGACCACTAGCGGGGGCGACATCCTCGGAGCTGTTTTTT.

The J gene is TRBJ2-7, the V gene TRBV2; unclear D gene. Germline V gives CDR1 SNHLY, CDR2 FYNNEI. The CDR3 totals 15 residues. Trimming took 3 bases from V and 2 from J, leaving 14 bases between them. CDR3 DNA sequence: TGTGCCAGCAGTGATACAGTAAAAGAACCCTACGAGCAGTACTTC. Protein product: CASSDTVKEPYEQYF.

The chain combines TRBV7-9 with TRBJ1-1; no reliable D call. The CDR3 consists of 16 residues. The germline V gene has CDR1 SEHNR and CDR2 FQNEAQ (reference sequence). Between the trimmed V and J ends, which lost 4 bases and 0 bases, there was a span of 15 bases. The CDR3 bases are TGTGCCAGCAGCTCGTTGTCGGGAACCATGAACACTGAAGCTTTCTTT. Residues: CASSSLSGTMNTEAFF.

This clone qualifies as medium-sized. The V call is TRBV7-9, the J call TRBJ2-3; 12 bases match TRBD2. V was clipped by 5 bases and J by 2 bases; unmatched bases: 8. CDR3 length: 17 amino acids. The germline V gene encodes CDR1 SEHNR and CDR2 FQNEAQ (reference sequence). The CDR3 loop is CASSDRLAGAYTDTQYF. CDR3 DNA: TGTGCCAGCAGCGATAGACTAGCGGGGGCTTACACAGATACGCAGTATTTT.

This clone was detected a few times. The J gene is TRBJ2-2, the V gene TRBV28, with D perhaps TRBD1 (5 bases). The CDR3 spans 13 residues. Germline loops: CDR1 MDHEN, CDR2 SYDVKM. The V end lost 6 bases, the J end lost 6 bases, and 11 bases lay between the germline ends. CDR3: CASSRQLPGELFF. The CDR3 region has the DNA TGTGCCAGCAGCAGACAGTTGCCCGGGGAGCTGTTTTTT. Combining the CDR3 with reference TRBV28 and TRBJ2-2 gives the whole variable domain DVKVTQSSRYLVKRTGEKVFLECVQDMDHENMFWYRQDPGLGLRLIYFSYDVKMKEKGDIPEGYSVSREKKERFSLILESASTNQTSMYLCASSRQLPGELFFGEGSRLTVL.

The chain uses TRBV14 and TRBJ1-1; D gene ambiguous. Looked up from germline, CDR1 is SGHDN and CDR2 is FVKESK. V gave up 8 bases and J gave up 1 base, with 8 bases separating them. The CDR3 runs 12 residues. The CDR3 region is CASDRGNTEAFF. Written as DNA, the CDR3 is TGTGCCAGCGACCGGGGGAACACTGAAGCTTTCTTT.